The sequence of this T cell receptor beta chain was determined in a study of a mutant IDH1 vaccine in newly diagnosed glioma. About the study: First vaccine doses came 4-6 weeks after radiotherapy alone, or with temozolomide cycles. Most patients had radiochemotherapy with temozolomide before enrollment; others had one alone.

CDR1 and CDR2 (germline): MNHEY, SVGAGI. V lost 4 bases, J lost 7 bases, and 14 bases lay in between. The CDR3 has 14 amino acids. Sequencing was performed with immunoSEQ multiplex PCR; in TCRdb, only in-frame clones are kept and a portion is missing. The sample contains roughly 40,000 clones, about 89% of which appear only once. To note about this clone: What it binds is unknown.

Time point of the sample: week 5, during vaccination. Each dose delivered 300 ug of mutant IDH1 20-mer peptide subcutaneously with imiquimod. Sequencing was performed on PBMCs, taken from a glioma patient whose treatment included an IDH1 peptide vaccine. J is TRBJ1-5 and V is TRBV6-5; D gene unclear. The TCR originated in a man aged 50 to 60 with glioma. The CDR3 bases are TGTGCCAGCAGTTCGGGCCACCGTCCCCAGCCCCAGCATTTT. The encoded protein is CASSSGHRPQPQHF.